This T cell receptor beta chain was documented in a study of cytomegalovirus exposure and HLA in healthy donors. 13 Jbeta primers and 60 Vbeta primers were used for the PCR. Libraries were prepared by immunoSEQ multiplex PCR; TCRdb keeps only in-frame clonotypes and omits some of them. The sample gives about 150,000 clones, 80% of which show up once; around 13% is in the top ten. This clone came up once. The antigen remains unidentified. This CDR3 region has 18 residues. CDR1 and CDR2 from the germline V gene are KGHSH and LQKENI. V shed 3 bases and J 3 bases; nucleotides not matched to a gene: 13. At collection, donors were nominally healthy, but unrecorded immune exposures were probable. Study-level points and caveats: The study labeled fewer than 200 TCR beta chains cytomegalovirus-associated.

This receptor was taken from a man younger than 40 in good health and CMV-seropositive. This sequence joins TRBV18 and TRBJ2-1, with TRBD2 identical over 8 bases. The sample taken for sequencing was PBMCs. The CDR3 region has the DNA TGTGCCAGCTCACCCTCGTCGGCGGGAGGCCCCTACTACAATGAGCAGTTCTTC. Encoded protein: CASSPSSAGGPYYNEQFF.